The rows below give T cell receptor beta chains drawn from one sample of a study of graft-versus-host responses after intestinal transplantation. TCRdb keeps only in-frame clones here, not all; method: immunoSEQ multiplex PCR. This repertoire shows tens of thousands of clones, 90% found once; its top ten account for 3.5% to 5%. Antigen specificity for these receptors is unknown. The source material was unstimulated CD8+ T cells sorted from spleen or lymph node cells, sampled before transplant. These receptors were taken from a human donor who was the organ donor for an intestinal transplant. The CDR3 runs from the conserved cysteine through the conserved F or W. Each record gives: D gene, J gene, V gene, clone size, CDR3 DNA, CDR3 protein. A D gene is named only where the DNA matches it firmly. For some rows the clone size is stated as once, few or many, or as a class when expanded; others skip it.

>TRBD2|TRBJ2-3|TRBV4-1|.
TGCGCCAGCAGCCAAGAAACTAGCGGGGGAGCCGTCACAGATACGCAGTATTTT
CASSQETSGGAVTDTQYF
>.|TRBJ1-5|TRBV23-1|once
TGCGCCAGCAGTCAATCGGCGGCCAACAATCAGCCCCAGCATTTT
CASSQSAANNQPQHF
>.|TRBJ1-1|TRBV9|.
TGTGCCAGCAGCCCCCCCGGGGGGGAGAACACTGAAGCTTTCTTT
CASSPPGGENTEAFF
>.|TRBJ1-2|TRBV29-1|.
TGCAGCGTTGAAGATCCTGCGGGCTACACCTTC
CSVEDPAGYTF
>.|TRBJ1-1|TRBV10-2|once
TGCGCCAGCAGTGAGGGGCAGGGTGCGAACACTGAAGCTTTCTTT
CASSEGQGANTEAFF
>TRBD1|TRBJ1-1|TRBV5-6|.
TGTGCCAGCAGCCAAGATTGGGACAGCCGGGATACTGAAGCTTTCTTT
CASSQDWDSRDTEAFF
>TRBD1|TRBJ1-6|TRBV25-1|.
TGTGCCAGCAGTACCGAGGGACAGGGGGTTACACCCCTCCACTTT
CASSTEGQGVTPLHF
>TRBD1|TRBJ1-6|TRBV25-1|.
TGTGCCAGCAGTGAAGACAGGGGGCGTAATTCACCCCTCCACTTT
CASSEDRGRNSPLHF
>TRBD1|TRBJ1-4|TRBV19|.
TGTGCCAGTTCAGACAGGGCCGGCGAAAAACTGTTTTTT
CASSDRAGEKLFF
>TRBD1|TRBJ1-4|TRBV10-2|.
TGCGCCAGCAGCGTCGACAGGGGGATCGAAAAACTGTTTTTT
CASSVDRGIEKLFF
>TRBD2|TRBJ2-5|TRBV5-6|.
TGTGCCAGCAGCTTGGGCGGGGGTATAGAGTACTTC
CASSLGGGIEYF
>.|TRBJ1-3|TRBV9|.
TGTGCCAGCAGCGTAGACGGGAAAGGGAACACCATATATTTT
CASSVDGKGNTIYF
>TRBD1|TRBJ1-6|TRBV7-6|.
TGTGCCAGCAGCTTACGACAGGGTGAGGATTCACCCCTCCACTTT
CASSLRQGEDSPLHF
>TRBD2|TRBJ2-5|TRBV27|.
TGTGCCAGCAGTTCCGGGACTAGCGGGGGTCTGGCCCAGTACTTC
CASSSGTSGGLAQYF
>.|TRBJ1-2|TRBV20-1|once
TGCAGTGCTAGAGATCCCTCAGACTACACCTTC
CSARDPSDYTF
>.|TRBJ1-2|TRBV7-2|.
TGTGCCAGCACCCCGGGGGGGCGGCACTATGGCTACACCTTC
CASTPGGRHYGYTF
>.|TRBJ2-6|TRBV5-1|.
TGCGCCAGCAGCTTTCAACAAGGGGTCACGGGGGCCAACGTCCTGACTTTC
CASSFQQGVTGANVLTF
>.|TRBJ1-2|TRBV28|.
TGTGCCAGCAGTTTTAGGGGTGAGGATGGCTACACCTTC
CASSFRGEDGYTF
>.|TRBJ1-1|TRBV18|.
TGTGCCAGCTCACGCAGGAGGGTGAACACTGAAGCTTTCTTT
CASSRRRVNTEAFF
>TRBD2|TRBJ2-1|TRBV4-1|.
TGCGCCAGCAGCCACGCCGGGACTAGCAATGAGCAGTTCTTC
CASSHAGTSNEQFF
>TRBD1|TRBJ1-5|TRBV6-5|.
TGTGCCAGCAGTTTACAGGGGCAGGGTCAGCCCCAGCATTTT
CASSLQGQGQPQHF
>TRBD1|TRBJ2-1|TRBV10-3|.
TGTGCCATCAGTGAGGCAGACAGGGGGGGTGAGCAGTTCTTC
CAISEADRGGEQFF
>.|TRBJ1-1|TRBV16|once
TGTGCCAGCAGCCCTAGCGGGGCCACTGAAGCTTTCTTT
CASSPSGATEAFF
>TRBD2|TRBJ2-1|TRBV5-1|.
TGCGCCAGCACCCCACTAGCGGGGGGGAATGAGCAGTTCTTC
CASTPLAGGNEQFF
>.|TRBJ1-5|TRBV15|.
TGTGCCACCAGCCCTCTCGGCCAGGGGAGTCAGCCCCAGCATTTT
CATSPLGQGSQPQHF
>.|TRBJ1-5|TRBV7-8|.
TGTGCCAGCAGCTTAGGGGGGGAGTATAGCAATCAGCCCCAGCATTTT
CASSLGGEYSNQPQHF
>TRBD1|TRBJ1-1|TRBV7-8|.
TGTGCCAGCAGCTTACCGACAGGGCAGTATCCGGGCACTGAAGCTTTCTTT
CASSLPTGQYPGTEAFF
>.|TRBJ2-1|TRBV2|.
TGTGCCAGCGGCGTGTCAGGGCCTTACAATGAGCAGTTCTTC
CASGVSGPYNEQFF
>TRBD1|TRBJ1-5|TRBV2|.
TGTGCCAGCAGTGAAGAATCGATGACAGGGATCAATCAGCCCCAGCATTTT
CASSEESMTGINQPQHF
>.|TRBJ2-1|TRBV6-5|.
TGTGCCAGCAGTTACTCTCCAGGGGATGAGCAGTTCTTC
CASSYSPGDEQFF
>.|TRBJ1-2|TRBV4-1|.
TGCGCCAGCAGCCAAGATACAGGCTTAAACTATGGCTACACCTTC
CASSQDTGLNYGYTF
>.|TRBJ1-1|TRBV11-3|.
TGTGCCAGCAGCTCGAGGGGGAAGAACACTGAAGCTTTCTTT
CASSSRGKNTEAFF
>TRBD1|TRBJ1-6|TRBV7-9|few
TGTGCCAGCAGCCCCAAGGGACAGGGCCCCTCACCCCTCCACTTT
CASSPKGQGPSPLHF
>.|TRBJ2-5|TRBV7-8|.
TGTGCCAGCAGCTACCCGACACATCCAGAGACCCAGTACTTC
CASSYPTHPETQYF
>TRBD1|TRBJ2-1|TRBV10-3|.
TGTGCCATCAGTGAGCCTAAGGACAGGGAGCTCTACAATGAGCAGTTCTTC
CAISEPKDRELYNEQFF
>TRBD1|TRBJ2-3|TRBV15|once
TGTGCCACCAGCAGAGATCGGGGACAGGGACCAGATACGCAGTATTTT
CATSRDRGQGPDTQYF
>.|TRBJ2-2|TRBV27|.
TGTGCCAGCAGTTGGGCGCGGACACCGAACACCGGGGAGCTGTTTTTT
CASSWARTPNTGELFF
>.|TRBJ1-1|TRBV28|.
TGTGCCAGCAGTTCTGAACAGGGTGCTATTGAAGCTTTCTTT
CASSSEQGAIEAFF
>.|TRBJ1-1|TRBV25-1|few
TGTGCCAGCGGCCAACCCGGGGGTGGGACTGAAGCTTTCTTT
CASGQPGGGTEAFF
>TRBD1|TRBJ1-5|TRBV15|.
TGTGCCACCAGCAGAGCGAACAGGGGGAATCAGCCCCAGCATTTT
CATSRANRGNQPQHF
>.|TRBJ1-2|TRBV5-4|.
TGTGCCAGCAGCTTCGTAGGCGGAGCTCGGGATGGCTACACCTTC
CASSFVGGARDGYTF
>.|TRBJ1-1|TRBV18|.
TGTGCCAGCTCATCGTTCAGCTCGTGGACAGTTCGGGGAGCTTTCTTT
CASSSFSSWTVRGAFF
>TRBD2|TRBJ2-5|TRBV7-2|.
TGTGCCAGCAGCGCCCGAGCGGGGGTATGGGGAGAGACCCAGTACTTC
CASSARAGVWGETQYF
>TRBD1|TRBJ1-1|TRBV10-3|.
TGTGCCATCAGTGTGGGGACAGGGCTGAACACTGAAGCTTTCTTT
CAISVGTGLNTEAFF
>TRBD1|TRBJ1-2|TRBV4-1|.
TGCGCCAGCAGCCAAGCTCTCGGGACAGGGGATGGCTACACCTTC
CASSQALGTGDGYTF
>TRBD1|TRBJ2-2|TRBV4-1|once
TGCGCCAGCAGCCAATTCGCCGGGACAGGGGGCGTCGGGGAGCTGTTTTTT
CASSQFAGTGGVGELFF
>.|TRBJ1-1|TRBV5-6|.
TGTGCCAGCAGCTTATACCTCCCAGGGAACACTGAAGCTTTCTTT
CASSLYLPGNTEAFF